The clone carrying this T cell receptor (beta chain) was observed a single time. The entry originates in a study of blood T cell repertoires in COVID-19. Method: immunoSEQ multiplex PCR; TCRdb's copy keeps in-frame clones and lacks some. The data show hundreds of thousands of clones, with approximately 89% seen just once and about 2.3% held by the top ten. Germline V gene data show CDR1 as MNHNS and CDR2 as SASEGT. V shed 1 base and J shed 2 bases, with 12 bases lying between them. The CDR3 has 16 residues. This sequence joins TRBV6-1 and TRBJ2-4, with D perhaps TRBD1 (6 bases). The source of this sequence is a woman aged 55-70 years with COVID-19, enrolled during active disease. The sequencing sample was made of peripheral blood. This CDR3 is CASSEVGALSKNIQYF. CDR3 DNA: TGTGCCAGCAGTGAAGTGGGGGCTCTGTCCAAAAACATTCAGTACTTC.